Listed here are 16 T cell receptor beta chains from one sample, sequenced in a study of blood T cell repertoires in COVID-19. Sequencing used immunoSEQ multiplex PCR; TCRdb keeps in-frame clones, though not all of them. The sample has approximately 280,000 clones, roughly 84% seen once; the top ten hold roughly 1.5%. What was sequenced was peripheral blood. The source is a human donor with COVID-19, enrolled during active disease. The donor label of this sample is uncertain.

This chain connects TRBV6-5 to TRBJ1-4; TRBD1 is a possible D gene (6 bases). In germline, CDR1 is MNHEY, CDR2 SVGAGI. CDR3 length equals 15 residues. V lost 3 bases and J lost 5, with 13 bases in between. The CDR3, as DNA: TGTGCCAGCAGTTATAGCGGGGGCCAGAATGAAAAACTGTTTTTT. This encodes CASSYSGGQNEKLFF.

This clone has a handful of counts. The rearrangement uses TRBV9 and TRBJ1-1, with TRBD1 matching 7 bases. After removal of 3 bases from V and 5 bases from J, the junction contained 13 bases not matched to a gene. The CDR3 consists of 16 residues. From germline, CDR1 is SGDLS and CDR2 YYNGEE. CDR3 bases: TGTGCCAGCAGCGAGGGACAGACCTCCCGGGTAACTGAAGCTTTCTTT. Its translation is CASSEGQTSRVTEAFF.

The rearrangement joins TRBV4-3 to TRBJ2-7; a weak D match, TRBD2 (6 bases). V lost 1 base and J 4 bases, leaving 17 bases between the germline ends. This CDR3 contains 16 residues. CDR1 and CDR2 from the germline V gene are LGHNA and YSLEER. In nucleotides, the CDR3 is TGCGCCAGCAGCCAAGGCGGCCGAGAGGGGAGGTACGAGCAGTACTTC. Translated, it gives CASSQGGREGRYEQYF.

The chain's CDR3 is CASSGTDRGGNTIYF. The CDR3 DNA reads TGTGCCAGCAGCGGAACCGACAGGGGAGGAAACACCATATATTTT. V gene TRBV7-9 combines with J gene TRBJ1-3; TRBD1 matches 8 bases. The CDR3 runs 15 residues. The germline V gene has CDR1 SEHNR and CDR2 FQNEAQ (reference sequence). J gave up 4 bases and V 5 bases, and 7 bases lay outside the gene matches.

The rearrangement links TRBV28 to TRBJ1-2; no definite D call. V lost 5 bases and J lost 6, with 22 bases in between. The CDR3 contains 16 residues. CDR1 and CDR2 from the germline V gene are MDHEN and SYDVKM. The CDR3 DNA sequence: TGTGCCAGCAGTGTGTTAACTCCACGTTCCCTTAATGGCTACACCTTC. The encoded protein is CASSVLTPRSLNGYTF.

The rearrangement links TRBV23-1 to TRBJ1-4; D uncertain. TRBV23-1 counts as an open reading frame of uncertain function. V was trimmed by 1 base and J by 8 bases, leaving 20 bases between them. The CDR3 is 17 amino acids. The CDR3 bases are TGCGCCAGCAGTCAATACCGTCTTGAGGCACGTAGGGAAAAACTGTTTTTT. Translated, it gives CASSQYRLEARREKLFF.

V and J are TRBV7-8 and TRBJ2-1; possible D gene TRBD2, 6 bases. V lost 5 bases and J lost 8, with 10 bases in between. Germline V CDR1 and CDR2: SGHVS, FQNEAQ. This CDR3 comprises 12 residues. The CDR3 sequence: CASSLTSYEQFF. The CDR3 nucleotides are TGTGCCAGCAGCCTAACTAGCTATGAGCAGTTCTTC.

This rearrangement joins TRBV6-1 to TRBJ1-4; D is perhaps TRBD1 (5 bases). CDR1 and CDR2 (germline): MNHNS, SASEGT. Between the trimmed V and J ends, which lost 1 base and 8 bases, there was a span of 14 bases. CDR3 length: 15 amino acids. CDR3 protein: CASSEVGHPWEKLFF. For the CDR3, the DNA is TGTGCCAGCAGTGAAGTGGGGCACCCTTGGGAAAAACTGTTTTTT.

This clone was recorded only once. The chain is built from TRBV28 and TRBJ1-1, with 8 bases identical to TRBD1. With V trimmed by 7 bases and J by 5 bases, 15 bases remained unmatched. Germline CDR1 and CDR2: MDHEN and SYDVKM. The CDR3 contains 16 residues. The CDR3 region is CASTNLQGEGRTEAFF. The CDR3 DNA reads as TGTGCCAGCACGAATCTACAGGGGGAGGGGAGGACTGAAGCTTTCTTT.

J is TRBJ2-1 and V is TRBV6-5, with D maybe TRBD2 (6 bases). The CDR3 is 11 amino acids. Germline lookup yields CDR1 MNHEY and CDR2 SVGAGI. V was clipped by 6 bases and J by 10 bases, with 10 bases between them. The CDR3 DNA reads as TGTGCCAGCAGCCTTGGGGGGGAGCAGTTCTTC. Encoded protein: CASSLGGEQFF.

There are a few counts of this clone. J is TRBJ2-1 and V is TRBV19, with 7 bases fitting TRBD1. V gave up 6 bases and J gave up 5 bases; unmatched junction bases: 10. The CDR3 spans 15 residues. The germline CDR1 and CDR2 sequences are LNHDA and SQIVND (reference sequence). The CDR3 sequence is CASSKFRGYDNEQFF. As DNA, the CDR3 is TGTGCCAGTAGCAAATTCAGGGGGTATGACAATGAGCAGTTCTTC.

Comment on this clone: The same CDR3 arises from other DNA sequences in this sample as well. The V and J genes are TRBV27 and TRBJ1-2, with a tentative D call TRBD1 (5 bases). Trimming pared 0 bases from V and 3 bases from J, leaving 8 bases between. Germline-derived CDR1 and CDR2 are MNHEY and SMNVEV (reference sequence). The CDR3 runs 14 residues. CDR3 residues: CASSLSGGDYGYTF. The DNA of the CDR3 is TGTGCCAGCAGTTTATCGGGGGGAGACTATGGCTACACCTTC.

The rearrangement joins TRBV11-3 to TRBJ2-7, with 9 bases fitting TRBD2. In germline, CDR1 is SGHNT, CDR2 YENEEA. V trimming: 4 bases; J trimming: 7 bases; junction bases outside the gene matches: 5. CDR3 size: 13 residues. This chain's CDR3 is CASSYQREEEQYF. The CDR3 DNA reads TGTGCCAGCAGCTACCAGCGGGAGGAGGAGCAGTACTTC.

CDR3 coding DNA: TGTGCCAGCAGTTTATCTACCAGCTCCTACGAGCAGTACTTC. Translating it yields CASSLSTSSYEQYF. V gene TRBV27 combines with J gene TRBJ2-7; no firm D call. Germline V gene data show CDR1 as MNHEY and CDR2 as SMNVEV (reference sequence). V lost 0 bases and J 0 bases, leaving 6 bases between the germline ends. There are 14 residues in the CDR3.

This chain joins TRBV9 and TRBJ2-5, with 11 bases identical to TRBD2. CDR1 is SGDLS and CDR2 is YYNGEE in the germline V gene. The CDR3 sequence is 16 residues long. The trim removed 4 bases at V and 3 bases at J, leaving 8 bases unmatched. The DNA of the CDR3 is TGTGCCAGCAGCCGGACTAGCGGGTTTCCCGAAGAGACCCAGTACTTC. It yields the protein CASSRTSGFPEETQYF.

The table lists this clone with a few counts. J is TRBJ2-2 and V is TRBV28; D remains ambiguous. The CDR3 loop spans 16 amino acids. The V and J ends lost 1 base and 2 bases respectively, with 11 bases between them. The V gene's germline CDR1 is MDHEN and CDR2 SYDVKM. This CDR3 reads CASSLLSSFNTGELFF. The CDR3 DNA follows: TGTGCCAGCAGTTTATTATCCAGTTTTAACACCGGGGAGCTGTTTTTT.